This T cell receptor beta chain was recorded in a study of response to subunit inactivated influenza vaccine. Study-wide results and caveats: Authors suggested seasonal influenza vaccinations each recruit few new T cells.

V was shortened by 3 bases and J by 12 bases, with 9 bases between the two germline ends. The CDR3 is made up of 11 amino acids. This clonotype came up many times. Its cognate antigen is unknown. TCRdb called the RT-PCR reads again in MiXCR, with one record for every CDR3 protein. The table shows 750,000 to 850,000 distinct CDR3 sequences, with about a fifth occurring only once. The sequenced sample was PBMCs from blood, obtained approximately 5 days after vaccination. This TCR was recovered from a man between 50 and 59 years old who received an inactivated influenza vaccine. The gene calls are TRBV12-3 or TRBV12-4 and TRBJ2-1, with D perhaps matching TRBD1 (6 bases). The CDR3 loop is CASSLGRGQFF. The CDR3 coding sequence is TGTGCCAGCAGTTTGGGCAGGGGGCAGTTCTTC.